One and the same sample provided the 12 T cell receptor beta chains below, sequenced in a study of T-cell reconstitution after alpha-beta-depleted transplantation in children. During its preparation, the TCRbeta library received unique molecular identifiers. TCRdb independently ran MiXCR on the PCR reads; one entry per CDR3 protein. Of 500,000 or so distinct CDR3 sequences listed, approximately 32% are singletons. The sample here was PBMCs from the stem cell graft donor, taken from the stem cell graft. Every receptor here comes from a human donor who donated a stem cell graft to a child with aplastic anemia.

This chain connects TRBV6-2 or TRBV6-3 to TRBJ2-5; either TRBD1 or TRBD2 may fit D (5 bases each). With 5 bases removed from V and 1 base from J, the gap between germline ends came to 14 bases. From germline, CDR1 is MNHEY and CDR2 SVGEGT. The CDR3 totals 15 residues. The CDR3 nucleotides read TGTGCCAGCAGTCTCCCACCGGGACCCCAAGAGACCCAGTACTTC. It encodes CASSLPPGPQETQYF.

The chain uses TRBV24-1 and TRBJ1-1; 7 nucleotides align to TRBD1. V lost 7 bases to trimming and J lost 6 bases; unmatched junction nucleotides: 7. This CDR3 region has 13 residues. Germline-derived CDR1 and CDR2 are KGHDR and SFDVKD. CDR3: CATREQGSAEAFF. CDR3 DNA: TGTGCCACCAGGGAACAGGGGTCCGCTGAAGCTTTCTTT.

The CDR3 spells CASSQETTENTEAFF. For the CDR3, the DNA is TGCGCCAGCAGCCAAGAAACGACCGAGAACACTGAAGCTTTCTTT. The rearrangement joins TRBV4-1 to TRBJ1-1; no reliable D call. Germline values: CDR1 MGHRA, CDR2 YSYEKL. Trimming removed 0 bases at V and 1 base at J, with 9 bases between. The CDR3 sequence is 15 residues long.

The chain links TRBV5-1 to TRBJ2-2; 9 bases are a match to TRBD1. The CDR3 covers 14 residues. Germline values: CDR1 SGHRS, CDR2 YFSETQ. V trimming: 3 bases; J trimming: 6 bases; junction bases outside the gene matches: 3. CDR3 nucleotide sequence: TGCGCCAGCAGCTCGGGACAGGGACCCGGGGAGCTGTTTTTT. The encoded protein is CASSSGQGPGELFF.

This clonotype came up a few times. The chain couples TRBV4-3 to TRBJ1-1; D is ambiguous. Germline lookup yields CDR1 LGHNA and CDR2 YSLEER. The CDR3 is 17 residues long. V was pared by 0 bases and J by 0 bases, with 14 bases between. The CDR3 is CASSQDIGTRMNTEAFF. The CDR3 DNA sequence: TGCGCCAGCAGCCAAGATATCGGCACTCGGATGAACACTGAAGCTTTCTTT.

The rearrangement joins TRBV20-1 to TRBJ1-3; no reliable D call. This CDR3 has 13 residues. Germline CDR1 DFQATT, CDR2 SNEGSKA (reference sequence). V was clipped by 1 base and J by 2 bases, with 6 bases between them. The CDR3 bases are TGCAGTGCTAGAGCGGGGACTGGAAACACCATATATTTT. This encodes CSARAGTGNTIYF.

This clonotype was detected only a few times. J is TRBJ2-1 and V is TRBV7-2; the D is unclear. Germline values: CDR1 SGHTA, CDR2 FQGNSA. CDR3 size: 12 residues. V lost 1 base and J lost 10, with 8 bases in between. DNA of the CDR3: TGTGCCAGCAGCTTAGACGAGCTAGAGCAGTTCTTC. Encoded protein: CASSLDELEQFF.

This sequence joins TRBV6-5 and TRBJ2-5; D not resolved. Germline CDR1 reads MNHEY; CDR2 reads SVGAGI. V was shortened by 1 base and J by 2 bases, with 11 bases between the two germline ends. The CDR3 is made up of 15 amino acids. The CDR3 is CASSYYRSLQETQYF. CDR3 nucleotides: TGTGCCAGCAGTTACTACAGAAGTTTACAAGAGACCCAGTACTTC.

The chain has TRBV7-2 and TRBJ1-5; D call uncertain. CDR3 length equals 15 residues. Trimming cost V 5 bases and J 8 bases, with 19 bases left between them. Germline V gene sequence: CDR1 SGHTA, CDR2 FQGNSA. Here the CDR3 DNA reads TGTGCCAGCAGCCTCAATCCGGGCGGAGCTGAGCCCCAGCATTTT. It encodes CASSLNPGGAEPQHF.

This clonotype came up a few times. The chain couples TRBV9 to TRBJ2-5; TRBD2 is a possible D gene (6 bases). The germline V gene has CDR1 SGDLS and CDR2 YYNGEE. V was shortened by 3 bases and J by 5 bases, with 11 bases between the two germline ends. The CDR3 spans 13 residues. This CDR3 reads CASSGAGRETQYF. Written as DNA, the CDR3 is TGTGCCAGCAGCGGGGCGGGAAGGGAGACCCAGTACTTC.

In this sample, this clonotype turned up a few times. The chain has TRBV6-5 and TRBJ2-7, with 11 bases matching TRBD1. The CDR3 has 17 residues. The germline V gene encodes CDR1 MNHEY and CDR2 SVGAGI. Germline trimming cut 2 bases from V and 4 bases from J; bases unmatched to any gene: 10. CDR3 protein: CASSYGTGGRRGYEQYF. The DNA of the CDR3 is TGTGCCAGCAGTTACGGGACAGGGGGGCGGAGGGGATACGAGCAGTACTTC.

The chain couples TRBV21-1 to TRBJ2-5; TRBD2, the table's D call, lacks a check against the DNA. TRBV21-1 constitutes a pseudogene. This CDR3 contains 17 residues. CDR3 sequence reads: CASSKVDTSYLLETQYF. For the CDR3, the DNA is TGTGCCAGCAGCAAAGTAGACACTAGCTACCTGTTGGAGACCCAGTACTTC.